The sequence of this TCR beta chain was determined in a study of regulatory T cells in long-lasting Graves disease. Relying on iRepertoire HTBI primers and Arm-PCR of CDR3 regions, the team built TCR beta libraries. TCRdb re-analysed the multiplex PCR reads in MiXCR, keeping a single row per CDR3 protein. The sample holds around 240,000 distinct CDR3 sequences, 15% to 20% seen once. The CDR3 totals 15 residues. Germline lookup yields CDR1 SQVTM and CDR2 ANQGSEA. V lost 2 bases and J lost 4, with 17 bases in between. In this sample, this clonotype turned up many times. Time point here: newly diagnosed GD, antithyroid drugs for less than 3 months. RNA isolated from PBMCs was used to make the TCR library. These data were likewise used in another study, on T cells in Graves' hyperthyroidism and ophthalmopathy.

The V gene is TRBV29-1, the J gene TRBJ1-1; the D gene is possibly TRBD1 (6 bases). The sequence came from a woman aged 30 to 39 with Graves disease. This sample comprised peripheral blood mononuclear cells (PBMCs), obtained at new diagnosis, from a patient treated with antithyroid drugs. The CDR3 DNA reads as TGCAGCGTTGAACCCCACGAGCCAGGGGCCACTGAAGCTTTCTTT. Protein: CSVEPHEPGATEAFF.